This paragraph reports one T cell receptor (beta chain). The data belong to a study of blood T cells in healthy people across ages. On the study more broadly: When template switching was applied, about one barcoded beta molecule was captured per two T cells.

Each of the donors had roughly 9.7 milliliters of peripheral blood drawn into EDTA-treated Vacutainer tubes. Between the trimmed V and J ends, which lost 4 bases and 4 bases, there was a span of 16 bases. The CDR3 is 15 residues long. The germline gives CDR1 LGHNA, CDR2 YSLEER. Combining a sample-barcoded 5' primer with a J-beta primer mix, a second PCR ran for roughly 7 to 12 cycles. Every cDNA molecule carried a tag from a template-switch adaptor bearing 12 random nucleotides. TCRdb reanalysed the 5' RACE reads using MiXCR and keeps one entry per CDR3 protein. The table includes about 1.5 million distinct CDR3 sequences, roughly two fifths detected once.

The genes are TRBV4-3 and TRBJ1-2; no firm D call. Sequencing was done on a sample of blood. This TCR was sampled from a woman in her late teens or twenties in good health. CDR3 DNA: TGCGCCAGCAGCCCCCGACTGACTGCAATCTATGGCTACACCTTC. Residues: CASSPRLTAIYGYTF.